These 24 T cell receptor beta chains were sequenced from one sample in a study of PD-L1 blockade in urothelial cancer. The repertoire was sequenced with immunoSEQ multiplex PCR; TCRdb's copy has only in-frame clones and lacks some. The sample lists roughly 36,000 clones, approximately 90% occurring once. The sequenced sample was PBMCs, obtained around atezolizumab (anti-PD-L1) treatment. The receptors shown here come from a man between 60 and 75 years old with urothelial cancer.

V usage is TRBV4-1 and J usage is TRBJ1-4; D is ambiguous. Trimming removed 1 base at V and 4 bases at J, with 10 bases between. The CDR3 runs to 15 residues. From germline, CDR1 is MGHRA and CDR2 YSYEKL. This chain's CDR3 is CASSQGYQFNEKLFF. In DNA form, the CDR3 reads TGCGCCAGCAGCCAAGGATACCAGTTTAATGAAAAACTGTTTTTT.

This chain connects TRBV7-9 to TRBJ1-1, with 7 bases matching TRBD1. Germline lookup yields CDR1 SEHNR and CDR2 FQNEAQ (reference sequence). The CDR3 spans 17 residues. Trimming took 3 bases from V and 0 from J; bases not matched to a gene: 10. CDR3 protein: CASSLGRGQILNTEAFF. In DNA, the CDR3 is TGTGCCAGCAGCTTGGGCAGGGGACAGATATTGAACACTGAAGCTTTCTTT.

The chain carries TRBV29-1 and TRBJ2-5; TRBD1 agrees at 8 bases. There are 13 residues in the CDR3. Germline trimming cut 6 bases from V and 5 bases from J; bases unmatched to any gene: 8. CDR1 SQVTM and CDR2 ANQGSEA come from the germline V gene. CDR3 in amino acids: CSVQGQGTETQYF. CDR3 nucleotide sequence: TGCAGCGTCCAAGGACAGGGTACGGAGACCCAGTACTTC. Complete variable domain (other parts from reference TRBV29-1 and TRBJ2-5): SAVISQKPSRDICQRGTSLTIQCQVDSQVTMMFWYRQQPGQSLTLIATANQGSEATYESGFVIDKFPISRPNLTFSTLTVSNMSPEDSSIYLCSVQGQGTETQYFGPGTRLLVL.

The V and J genes are TRBV27 and TRBJ1-1; D possibly corresponds to TRBD1 (5 bases). CDR1 MNHEY and CDR2 SMNVEV come from the germline V gene (reference sequence). V was clipped by 4 bases and J by 1 base, with 16 bases between them. This CDR3 contains 16 residues. CDR3 sequence reads: CASSSHRGGENTEAFF. In nucleotides, the CDR3 is TGTGCCAGCAGTTCTCATAGGGGAGGAGAGAACACTGAAGCTTTCTTT.

CDR3 in amino acids: CASSPSTGPHGYGYTF. The CDR3 DNA reads as TGTGCCAGCTCACCCTCGACAGGGCCCCATGGCTATGGCTACACCTTC. The chain is built from TRBV18 and TRBJ1-2; TRBD1 matches 7 bases. V lost 3 bases to trimming and J lost 4 bases; unmatched junction nucleotides: 11. The CDR3 length is 16 residues. The germline V gene has CDR1 KGHSH and CDR2 LQKENI.

V usage is TRBV6-1 and J usage is TRBJ1-1; a weak D match, TRBD1 (6 bases). Per germline, CDR1 MNHNS and CDR2 SASEGT. V lost 5 bases, J lost 4 bases, and 11 bases lay in between. The CDR3 covers 13 residues. The DNA for the CDR3 is TGTGCCAGCAGTACAGGGAGAGCCACTGAAGCTTTCTTT. It encodes CASSTGRATEAFF.

The chain has TRBV28 and TRBJ1-1; 7 bases fit TRBD1. This CDR3 is 13 amino acids long. Germline values: CDR1 MDHEN, CDR2 SYDVKM. Trimming took 11 bases from V and 1 from J; bases not matched to a gene: 7. The CDR3 sequence: CAVKGDRNTEAFF. DNA for the CDR3: TGTGCCGTTAAAGGGGACAGGAACACTGAAGCTTTCTTT.

V is TRBV9 and J is TRBJ1-3; 10 positions agree with TRBD1. With V trimmed by 5 bases and J by 6 bases, 2 bases remained unmatched. The CDR3 runs 13 residues. Germline CDR1 is SGDLS and CDR2 is YYNGEE. CDR3 coding DNA: TGTGCCAGCAGAGGACAGGGGGAAAACACCATATATTTT. It codes for CASRGQGENTIYF. The complete variable domain, with remaining parts taken from reference TRBV9 and TRBJ1-3, reads DSGVTQTPKHLITATGQRVTLRCSPRSGDLSVYWYQQSLDQGLQFLIQYYNGEERAKGNILERFSAQQFPDLHSELNLSSLELGDSALYFCASRGQGENTIYFGEGSWLTVV.

V is TRBV6-1 and J is TRBJ2-7; 10 bases align to TRBD1. Losses at the gene ends were 5 bases for V and 3 bases for J; bases not matched to a gene: 4. Germline-derived CDR1 and CDR2 are MNHNS and SASEGT. This CDR3 is built from 14 residues. CDR3 sequence: CASSLGTGVYEQYF. The CDR3 DNA is TGTGCCAGCAGTCTTGGGACAGGGGTCTACGAGCAGTACTTC.

The chain combines TRBV5-3 with TRBJ2-2; 10 bases are a match to TRBD2. TRBV5-3 is recorded as an ORF, its role being uncertain. J was trimmed by 6 bases and V by 0 bases; bases with no gene match: 2. The CDR3 runs to 15 residues. The chain's CDR3 is CARSLVSGRAGELFF. CDR3 coding DNA: TGTGCCAGAAGCTTGGTCAGCGGGAGGGCCGGGGAGCTGTTTTTT.

The chain combines TRBV9 with TRBJ1-4; no clear D gene. V lost 0 bases, J lost 4 bases, and 7 bases lay in between. CDR1 is SGDLS and CDR2 is YYNGEE in the germline V gene. The CDR3 totals 14 residues. For the CDR3, the DNA is TGTGCCAGCAGCGTAGGCCAGAATAATGAAAAACTGTTTTTT. Its translation is CASSVGQNNEKLFF.

The chain joins TRBV7-6 to TRBJ1-2; D is unresolved. This CDR3 spans 14 amino acids. Germline values: CDR1 SGHVS, CDR2 FNYEAQ. Trimming left V 2 bases short and J 6 bases short, with 13 bases between. Written as DNA, the CDR3 is TGTGCCAGCAGCTTATCTCTGAGGGCCGATGGCTACACCTTC. As protein: CASSLSLRADGYTF.

The chain employs TRBV28 and TRBJ2-7; 7 bases match TRBD1. CDR1 and CDR2 from the germline V gene are MDHEN and SYDVKM. CDR3 size: 13 residues. V was clipped by 6 bases and J by 5 bases; unmatched bases: 7. CDR3 protein: CASRLTGPHEQYF. Here the CDR3 DNA reads TGTGCCAGCAGGCTGACAGGGCCCCACGAGCAGTACTTC. The entire variable domain, with the rest obtained from reference TRBV28 and TRBJ2-7, is as follows: DVKVTQSSRYLVKRTGEKVFLECVQDMDHENMFWYRQDPGLGLRLIYFSYDVKMKEKGDIPEGYSVSREKKERFSLILESASTNQTSMYLCASRLTGPHEQYFGPGTRLTVT.

In its sample, this clone was seen a few times. The chain combines TRBV11-1 with TRBJ1-6; a possible D gene is TRBD1 (5 bases). Germline assignment: CDR1 SGHAT and CDR2 FQDESV (reference sequence). The V end was cut by 7 bases, the J end by 7 bases, with 17 bases between. This CDR3 spans 15 amino acids. The CDR3 sequence: CASTMRGDRNSPLHF. CDR3 sequence (DNA): TGTGCCAGCACCATGCGGGGGGACCGAAATTCACCCCTCCACTTT.

V usage is TRBV7-9 and J usage is TRBJ1-1, with D unresolved. Trimming removed 2 bases at V and 0 bases at J, with 4 bases between. The germline CDR1 and CDR2 sequences are SEHNR and FQNEAQ (reference sequence). The length of the CDR3 is 13 residues. The CDR3 nucleotides read TGTGCCAGCAGCTTATTCGTGAACACTGAAGCTTTCTTT. Amino acid sequence: CASSLFVNTEAFF. Drawing the rest from reference TRBV7-9 and TRBJ1-1, the complete variable domain is DTGVSQNPRHKITKRGQNVTFRCDPISEHNRLYWYRQTLGQGPEFLTYFQNEAQLEKSRLLSDRFSAERPKGSFSTLEIQRTEQGDSAMYLCASSLFVNTEAFFGQGTRLTVV.

This clone appeared once. The genes are TRBV5-1 and TRBJ2-1; 11 bases agree with TRBD1. CDR3 length: 15 residues. Trimming removed 4 bases from V and 7 bases from J; junction bases left unmatched: 7. In germline, CDR1 is SGHRS, CDR2 YFSETQ. The CDR3 here is CASSRTGTGGNEQFF. CDR3 sequence (DNA): TGCGCCAGCAGCCGAACCGGGACAGGGGGGAATGAGCAGTTCTTC.

The V and J genes are TRBV28 and TRBJ2-7, with D possibly TRBD1 on 6 matching bases. Per germline, CDR1 MDHEN and CDR2 SYDVKM. V dropped 2 bases and J dropped 6 bases, with 11 bases sitting between them. This CDR3 has 13 residues. The CDR3 DNA is TGTGCCAGCAGTTTAGGCAGGGGAATCGAGCAGTACTTC. Protein: CASSLGRGIEQYF.

The chain combines TRBV7-9 with TRBJ2-4; the D gene is possibly TRBD1 (5 bases). CDR3 length: 15 residues. Germline CDR1 SEHNR, CDR2 FQNEAQ (reference sequence). V was trimmed by 7 bases and J by 8 bases, leaving 21 bases between them. The CDR3 DNA reads as TGTGCCAGCACCCGCTTACCGGCGGAAGGGGACATTCAGTACTTC. Translating gives CASTRLPAEGDIQYF.

This chain connects TRBV25-1 to TRBJ2-3, with 7 bases identical to TRBD2. The CDR3 length is 12 residues. Germline V gene data show CDR1 as MGHDK and CDR2 as SYGVNS. Trimming took 6 bases from V and 6 from J; bases not matched to a gene: 3. The CDR3 region has the DNA TGTGCCAGCAGCGTCGGGGGGGATACGCAGTATTTT. It specifies CASSVGGDTQYF.

The V call is TRBV19, the J call TRBJ1-2; 11 bases align to TRBD1. The CDR3 extends over 14 amino acids. The junction had 6 bases not matched to a gene; V was cut back by 5 bases and J by 7 bases. Germline lookup yields CDR1 LNHDA and CDR2 SQIVND (reference sequence). DNA for the CDR3: TGTGCCAGTAGTCCCCAGGACAGGGGGCTTGGCTACACCTTC. Translated: CASSPQDRGLGYTF.

The chain uses TRBV6-5 and TRBJ2-7; possible D gene TRBD2, 6 bases. The CDR3 runs 15 residues. Germline-derived CDR1 and CDR2 are MNHEY and SVGAGI. Trimming cost V 5 bases and J 0 bases, with 14 bases left between them. CDR3 DNA: TGTGCCAGCAGTCCTACGGGGGTGTCCTCCTACGAGCAGTACTTC. Its protein is CASSPTGVSSYEQYF.

This sequence joins TRBV5-1 and TRBJ2-7; 8 nucleotides align to TRBD1. This CDR3 is 12 amino acids long. Trimming took 7 bases from V and 3 from J; bases not matched to a gene: 3. Per the germline V gene, CDR1 is SGHRS and CDR2 is YFSETQ. CDR3 loop: CASGTGVYEQYF. In DNA form, the CDR3 reads TGCGCCAGCGGGACAGGAGTCTACGAGCAGTACTTC.

In nucleotides, the CDR3 is TGTGCCAGCTCAGCTAGCGGGAGTTACGAGCAGTACTTC. It translates to CASSASGSYEQYF. The J gene is TRBJ2-7, the V gene TRBV18; the match to TRBD2 covers 10 bases. The CDR3 spans 13 residues. V lost 5 bases, J lost 4 bases, and 2 bases stayed unmatched. Germline V lookup: CDR1 KGHSH, CDR2 LQKENI.

The chain joins TRBV9 to TRBJ1-2; TRBD1 agrees at 12 bases. The CDR3 is made up of 15 amino acids. The V gene end was trimmed by 0 bases and the J gene end by 9 bases; junction bases not matched to a gene: 6. CDR1 and CDR2 (germline): SGDLS, YYNGEE. CDR3 nucleotides: TGTGCCAGCAGCGTAGGTTCGGGACAGGGGGCAAGCTACACCTTC. Translating gives CASSVGSGQGASYTF.